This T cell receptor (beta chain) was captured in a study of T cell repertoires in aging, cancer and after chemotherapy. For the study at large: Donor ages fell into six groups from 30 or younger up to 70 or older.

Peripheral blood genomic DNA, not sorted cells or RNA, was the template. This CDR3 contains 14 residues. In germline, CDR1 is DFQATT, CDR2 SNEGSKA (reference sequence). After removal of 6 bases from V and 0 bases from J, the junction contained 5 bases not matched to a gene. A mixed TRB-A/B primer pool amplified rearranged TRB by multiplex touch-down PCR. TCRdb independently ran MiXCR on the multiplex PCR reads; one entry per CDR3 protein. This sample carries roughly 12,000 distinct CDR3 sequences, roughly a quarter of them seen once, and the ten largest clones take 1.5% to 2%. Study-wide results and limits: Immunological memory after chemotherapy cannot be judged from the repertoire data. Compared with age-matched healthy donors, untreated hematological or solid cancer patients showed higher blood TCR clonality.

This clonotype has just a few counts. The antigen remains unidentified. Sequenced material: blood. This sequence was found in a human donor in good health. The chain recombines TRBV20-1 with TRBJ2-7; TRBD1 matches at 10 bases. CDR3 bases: TGCAGTGCCCGGACAGGGGGAATCTCCTACGAGCAGTACTTC. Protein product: CSARTGGISYEQYF.